The following is a T cell receptor (beta chain) sequence with its context. This specimen comes from a study of blood T cell repertoires in COVID-19. Across the whole study: The United States, Italy and Spain were the sources of the acute and convalescent COVID-19 samples. PBMCs, B-cell-depleted T cells, or T cells provided the cDNA or gDNA that made up the material.

Profiling relied on immunoSEQ multiplex PCR, and the TCRdb table lists in-frame clones only, not all of them. The repertoire has 200,000 to 300,000 clones, 70% to 90% of them found once; the top ten carry nearly 2%. Germline assignment: CDR1 SGHRS and CDR2 YFSETQ. Trimming removed 3 bases from V and 5 bases from J; junction bases left unmatched: 12. This CDR3 region has 16 residues. Source material: peripheral blood. V and J are TRBV5-1 and TRBJ2-7, with 9 positions matching TRBD1. This receptor was taken from a man aged 25 to 40 with active or convalescent COVID-19. The DNA for the CDR3 is TGCGCCAGCAGCTCCCACGGACAGGGGACGTCCCACGAGCAGTACTTC. The encoded protein is CASSSHGQGTSHEQYF.